This T cell receptor (beta chain) was recovered during a study of cytomegalovirus exposure and HLA in healthy donors (dated by TCRdb to the late 2010s). For context, the study as a whole: In an earlier analysis of approximately 640 of the donors, less than 350 Gb of sequence data and 90 million to 120 million unique TCR beta sequences from about 179 million T cells were reported. All discovery cohort repertoires had been generated on a single sequencing platform. HLA typing included class I and class II loci at four-digit resolution. A separate validation cohort of roughly 130 different subjects was used in addition to the 666-subject first cohort. A later genetic analysis used genome-wide SNP genotypes for about 65% of the roughly 670 donors, treating that subset as a discovery cohort. The genetic ancestry cluster associated with self-reported Caucasian donors included over 65% of the 300 to 450 genotyped donors. About five DR-DQ haplotypes were treated as single units for association and clustering because of strong linkage in the cohort. Alongside the repertoire data, information on donor age, sex, ethnicity and CMV serostatus was compiled. High-throughput TCR immunosequencing, statistical association of individual TCRs with disease status, and machine learning were combined to predict cytomegalovirus infection status. Among roughly 400 genotyped donors of the cohort, an average of approximately 240,000 unique TCR beta nucleotide sequences was sequenced per donor, of which approximately 18% were non-productive. In a later analysis, previously published TCR beta repertoires from 550 to 700 donors were re-analyzed and high-resolution HLA genotyping was added so that TCR occurrence patterns could be studied. The number of donors typed differed by locus, with roughly 620-630 for A, B, C, DRB1 and DQB1, 522 for DQA1, nearly 610 for DPA1, and 472 for DPB1. An early release that covered 640 HLA-typed donors contained approximately 300 gigabases of sequencing data and 65 million to 100 million unique TCR sequences. The study profiled the T cell repertoires of hundreds of subjects by immunosequencing and related them to cytomegalovirus serostatus. The later analysis used no new phenotypic data to find candidate immune exposures, relying instead on TCR beta sequences and their occurrence across donors. An earlier analysis of some 500 of the donors used high-throughput TCR beta sequencing to judge whether each TCR beta V gene segment behaved as functional or pseudogenic. The study aimed to test whether cataloging public T cell receptors could reveal signatures of past pathogen exposure. Study-level results and caveats: The study gave a list of 150 to 200 TCR beta chains associated with cytomegalovirus. Because some donors lacked HLA typing at each locus, the association tests relied only on the typed subset. In a later genetic analysis, fewer N-insertions in productive TCRs were reported among donors in an Asian-associated ancestry cluster than the roughly 700-donor mean. According to a later analysis, most CMV-associated TCR beta chains appeared to be HLA-restricted, and the HLA associations seemed to be driven largely by CMV exposure. A later analysis reported that several top co-occurrence clusters appeared linked to parvovirus B19, influenza, CMV and Epstein-Barr virus. The presence/absence analyses assumed that sequencing depth was roughly uniform across donors, and that assumption may not be true. Some IMGT-functional V segments, including TRBV6-2 and TRBV6-3, could not be distinguished by the 87-base-pair reads and were therefore excluded. In a later analysis, HLA-associated TCR beta chains showed more clonal expansion and lower generation probabilities than non-associated chains that were equally common. In vitro tests confirmed that a few of the cytomegalovirus-associated TCR beta chains recognize cytomegalovirus antigens. Strong co-occurrence of HLA alleles, especially DR and DQ, made assigning TCR associations to individual alleles difficult. A further reported finding was that TCR beta sequences accurately predicted the HLA-A and HLA-B alleles for most subjects in the first cohort. Linkage disequilibrium might explain the correlated functional status among segregating V segments, but an unknown experimental factor could not be ruled out. In this cohort, only TCR beta chains were sequenced, and detectable features were limited by the absence of alpha or paired-chain data. Cytomegalovirus status was reported to be diagnosed by the classifier with high specificity and sensitivity in both the original and validation cohorts. In an earlier analysis of several hundred of the donors, most TCR beta V segments were observed in productive rearrangements about 87% or about 30% of the time, broadly matching IMGT annotations. In a later analysis, some 17,000 TCR beta sequences were associated with specific HLA alleles at a false discovery rate of 0.05. While some public TCRs were present in many individuals, most TCR sequences turned up only very rarely across donors. For the cohort, immune exposure information was limited to CMV serostatus. An association between a missense DCLRE1C variant and V-gene and J-gene trimming of TCR beta chains was found in a later genetic analysis and replicated in an independent cohort. According to a later analysis, TCR association rates differed among HLA loci, with DRB1 alleles showing the most associated TCRs and HLA-C alleles showing the fewest. Because counts were too low, about 18 rarely observed V segments, including chromosome 9 orphons, were excluded from the earlier analysis of 587 of the donors. A cluster of highly shared sequence variants was judged likely to be a technical artifact of the sequencing pipeline. It was suggested by the authors that the approach could potentially be generalized to other disease states and immunological phenotypes.

Regarding this clone: Its antigen is still unknown.

The cohort consisted of 666 healthy bone marrow donors. Cohort members were all nominally healthy when sampled, although unrecorded immune exposures were likely present. The donor tested CMV seropositive and was one of the 289 seropositive cohort members. A peripheral blood sample was provided by each donor, and peripheral blood mononuclear cells were used for TCR beta sequencing. The Qiagen DNeasy Blood Extraction Kit was used to extract genomic DNA from the blood cell samples. The method was the immunoSEQ multiplex PCR assay. A mixture of 60 forward primers for TCR Vbeta segments and 13 reverse primers for TCR Jbeta segments was used in the multiplex PCR. The CDR3 region of rearranged TCR beta genes was amplified from genomic DNA by a multiplex PCR assay. On the Illumina HiSeq System, the amplified TCR beta libraries were sequenced as 87-base-pair reads. The published analysis was carried out like this. A later analysis counted approximately 74 million unique TCR beta chains across the 666 repertoires, and some 11 million of these chains were shared by at least two donors. To remove PCR and sequencing errors, raw reads were error-corrected and collapsed into unique sequences using a nearest-neighbor algorithm that merged closely related sequences. CDR3 sequences were aligned to IMGT reference sequences to assign V, D and J gene segments. Each retained sequence needed at least a six-nucleotide match to both a V gene segment and a J gene segment. A rearrangement counted as productive if the CDR3 had no stop codons and remained in frame with V and J, and every other rearrangement counted as non-productive. CDR3 was defined according to IMGT convention as the region running from the second conserved V-encoded cysteine to the conserved J-encoded phenylalanine. The earlier analysis of about 610 of the donors excluded any sequence lacking an unambiguous match to a single V gene segment. An earlier analysis of roughly 590 of the donors called V segments functional above 56.7% productive rearrangements and segregating when the between-donor standard deviation exceeded 5%. To diagnose cytomegalovirus status from the catalog of TCR beta chain sequences, a statistical classification framework was built. In a later analysis, V and J genes were assigned by comparing TCR nucleotide sequences against IMGT/GENE-DB human TR gene sequences. The TCRdist pipeline was used in a later analysis to assign CDR3 sequences and most-parsimonious VDJ recombination scenarios. In a later analysis, every TCR beta chain was defined by the combination of its CDR3 amino acid sequence and its V-gene family, and reads without a unique V-gene family were dropped. To address suspected cross-contamination and a sequencing artifact, a later analysis removed 550 to 750 highly shared, low-generation-probability nucleotide sequences. In a later analysis, a clonal expansion index for each public chain was calculated from normalized within-repertoire ranks of inferred template counts. A later analysis computed generation probabilities with a VDJ recombination model fitted to out-of-frame rearrangements, and checked the results against IGoR. In a later analysis, TCR-TCR, TCR-HLA and TCR-CMV co-occurrence was scored with hypergeometric tests, and a repertoire-size bias correction was applied to TCR pairs. False discovery rates were estimated in a later analysis by permuting HLA or CMV assignments 20 times. A later analysis grouped co-occurring TCRs with DBSCAN, adding TCRdist sequence similarity when clustering within HLA-allele-positive subsets. Repertoires with fewer than 30,000 or more than 120,000 public chains were left out of co-occurrence clustering, as were five repertoires with anomalous nucleotide sharing. Entries here come from immuneACCESS through TCRdb and include only in-frame sequences with V and J called. Some clones fail to appear in such tables; in the studies checked, an unresolved V gene covers under half of the shortfall, and the cause of the remainder is unknown. Clonal size and the V and J genes are those of that table, whereas D and trimming came from the DNA. The sample table gives 100,000 to 150,000 clones. The ten largest clones add up to 1.6% of the sample.

CDR1 and CDR2 were assigned from the germline V gene (reference sequence) as PRHDT and FYEKMQ. The CDR3 runs 18 residues from the cysteine to the phenylalanine. Only CDR3 DNA remains: 54 bases, in frame from the first base. V is reduced by 0 bases and J by 2 bases, leaving a spacing of 20 bases between them. The receptor's source is a middle-aged woman in good health and CMV-seropositive. Sequenced input: PBMCs. The chain couples TRBV13 to TRBJ2-7, with the D gene not confidently named. The DNA sequence is TGTGCCAGCAGCTTAGGGGGTTCGGAGTTCCTCGTCCCCTACGAGCAGTACTTC. The encoded protein is CASSLGGSEFLVPYEQYF.